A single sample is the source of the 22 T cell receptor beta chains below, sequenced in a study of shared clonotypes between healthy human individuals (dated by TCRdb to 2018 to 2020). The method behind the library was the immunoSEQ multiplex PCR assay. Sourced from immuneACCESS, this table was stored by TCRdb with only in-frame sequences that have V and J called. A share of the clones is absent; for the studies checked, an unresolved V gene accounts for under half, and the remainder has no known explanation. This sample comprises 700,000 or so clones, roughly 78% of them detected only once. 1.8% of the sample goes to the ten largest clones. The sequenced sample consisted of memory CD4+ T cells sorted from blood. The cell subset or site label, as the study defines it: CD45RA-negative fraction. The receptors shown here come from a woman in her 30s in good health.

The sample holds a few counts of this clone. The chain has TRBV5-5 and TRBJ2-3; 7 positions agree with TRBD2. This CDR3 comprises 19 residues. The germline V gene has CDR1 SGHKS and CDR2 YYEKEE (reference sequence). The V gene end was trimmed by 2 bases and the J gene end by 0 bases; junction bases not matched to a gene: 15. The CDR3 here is CASSLAGSGFGGSTDTQYF. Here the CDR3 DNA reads TGTGCCAGCAGCTTAGCGGGATCAGGGTTCGGAGGTAGCACAGATACGCAGTATTTT.

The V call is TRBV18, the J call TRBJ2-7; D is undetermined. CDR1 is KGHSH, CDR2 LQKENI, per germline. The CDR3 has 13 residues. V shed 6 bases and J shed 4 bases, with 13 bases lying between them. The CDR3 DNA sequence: TGTGCCAGCTCCCCCCCGGCGGAGTACGAGCAGTACTTC. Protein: CASSPPAEYEQYF.

CDR3 amino acids: CATSEVVGQTDTQYF. In nucleotides, the CDR3 is TGCGCCACCTCGGAGGTAGTCGGGCAGACAGATACGCAGTATTTT. The chain uses TRBV10-1 and TRBJ2-3, with D possibly being TRBD2 (5 bases). Per the germline V gene, CDR1 is WNHNN and CDR2 is SYGVQD (reference sequence). Trimming removed 10 bases at V and 3 bases at J, with 20 bases between. This CDR3 region has 15 residues.

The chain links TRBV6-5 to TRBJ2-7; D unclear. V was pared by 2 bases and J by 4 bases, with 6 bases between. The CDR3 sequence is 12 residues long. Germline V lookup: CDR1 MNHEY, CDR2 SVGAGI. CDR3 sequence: CASSYGQYEQYF. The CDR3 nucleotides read TGTGCCAGCAGTTACGGGCAGTACGAGCAGTACTTC.

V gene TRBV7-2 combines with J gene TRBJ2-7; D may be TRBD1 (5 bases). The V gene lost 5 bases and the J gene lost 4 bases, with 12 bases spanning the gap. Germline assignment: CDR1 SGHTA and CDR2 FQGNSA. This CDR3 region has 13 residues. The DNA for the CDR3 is TGTGCCAGCAGCGACCAGACAGCGTACGAGCAGTACTTC. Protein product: CASSDQTAYEQYF.

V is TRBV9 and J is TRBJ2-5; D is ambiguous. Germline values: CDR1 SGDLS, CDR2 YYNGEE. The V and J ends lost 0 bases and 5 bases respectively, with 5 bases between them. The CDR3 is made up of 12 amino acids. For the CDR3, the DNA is TGTGCCAGCAGCGTAGAGTTTGAGACCCAGTACTTC. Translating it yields CASSVEFETQYF.

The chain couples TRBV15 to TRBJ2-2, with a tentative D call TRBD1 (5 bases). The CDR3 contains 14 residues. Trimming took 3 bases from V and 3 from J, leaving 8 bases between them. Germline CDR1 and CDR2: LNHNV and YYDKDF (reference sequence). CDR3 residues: CATSRWGHTGELFF. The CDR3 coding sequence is TGTGCCACCAGCAGGTGGGGCCACACCGGGGAGCTGTTTTTT.

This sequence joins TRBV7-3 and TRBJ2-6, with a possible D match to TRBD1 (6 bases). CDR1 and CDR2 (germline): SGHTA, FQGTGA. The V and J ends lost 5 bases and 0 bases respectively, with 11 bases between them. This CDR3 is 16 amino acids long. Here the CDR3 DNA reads TGTGCCAGCAGCCCGGGACATTTCTCTGGGGCCAACGTCCTGACTTTC. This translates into CASSPGHFSGANVLTF. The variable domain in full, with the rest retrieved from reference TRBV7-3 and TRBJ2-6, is GAGVSQTPSNKVTEKGKYVELRCDPISGHTALYWYRQSLGQGPEFLIYFQGTGAADDSGLPNDRFFAVRPEGSVSTLKIQRTERGDSAVYLCASSPGHFSGANVLTFGAGSRLTVL.

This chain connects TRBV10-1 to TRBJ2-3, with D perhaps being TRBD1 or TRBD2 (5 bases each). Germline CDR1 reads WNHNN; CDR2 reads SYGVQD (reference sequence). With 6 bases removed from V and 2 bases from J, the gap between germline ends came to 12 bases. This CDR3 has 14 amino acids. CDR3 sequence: CASRGAGTTDTQYF. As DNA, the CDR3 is TGCGCCAGCAGAGGGGCAGGGACCACAGATACGCAGTATTTT.

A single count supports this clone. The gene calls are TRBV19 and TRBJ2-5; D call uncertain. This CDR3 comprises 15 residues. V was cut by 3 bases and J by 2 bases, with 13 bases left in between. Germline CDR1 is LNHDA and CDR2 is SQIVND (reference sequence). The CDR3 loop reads CASSIRSASQETQYF. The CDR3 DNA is TGTGCCAGTAGTATTCGGTCGGCTAGTCAAGAGACCCAGTACTTC.

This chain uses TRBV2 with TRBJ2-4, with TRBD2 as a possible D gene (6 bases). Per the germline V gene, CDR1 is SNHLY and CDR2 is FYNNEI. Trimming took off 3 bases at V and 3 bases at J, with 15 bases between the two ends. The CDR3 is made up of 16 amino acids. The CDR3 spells CASSEGGRGGKNIQYF. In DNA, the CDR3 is TGTGCCAGCAGTGAGGGAGGAAGGGGAGGCAAAAACATTCAGTACTTC.

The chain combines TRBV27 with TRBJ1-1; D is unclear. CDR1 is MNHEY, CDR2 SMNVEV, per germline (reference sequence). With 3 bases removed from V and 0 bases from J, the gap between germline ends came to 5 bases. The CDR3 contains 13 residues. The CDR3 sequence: CASSFDLNTEAFF. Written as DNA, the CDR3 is TGTGCCAGCAGTTTCGATCTGAACACTGAAGCTTTCTTT.

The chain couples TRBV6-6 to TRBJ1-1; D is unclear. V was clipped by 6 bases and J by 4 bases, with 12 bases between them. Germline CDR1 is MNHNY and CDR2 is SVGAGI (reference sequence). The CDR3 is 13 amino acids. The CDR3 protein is CASRPHEGTEAFF. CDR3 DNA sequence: TGTGCCAGCAGGCCTCACGAGGGCACTGAAGCTTTCTTT.

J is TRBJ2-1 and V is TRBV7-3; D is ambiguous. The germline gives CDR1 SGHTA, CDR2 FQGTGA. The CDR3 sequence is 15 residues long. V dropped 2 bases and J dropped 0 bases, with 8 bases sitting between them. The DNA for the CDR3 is TGTGCCAGCAGCTTAGGGTTAAGCTCCTACAATGAGCAGTTCTTC. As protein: CASSLGLSSYNEQFF.

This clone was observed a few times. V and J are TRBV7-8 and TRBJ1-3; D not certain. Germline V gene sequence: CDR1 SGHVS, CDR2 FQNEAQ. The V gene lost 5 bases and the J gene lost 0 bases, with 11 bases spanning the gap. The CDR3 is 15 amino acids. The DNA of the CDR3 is TGTGCCAGCAGCCCCTACAGATACTCTGGAAACACCATATATTTT. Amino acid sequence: CASSPYRYSGNTIYF.

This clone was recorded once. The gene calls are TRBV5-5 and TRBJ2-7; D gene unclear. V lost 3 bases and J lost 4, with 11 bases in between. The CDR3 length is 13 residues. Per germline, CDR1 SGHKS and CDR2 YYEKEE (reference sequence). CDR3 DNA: TGTGCCAGCAGCTGGACCGAGATTTACGAGCAGTACTTC. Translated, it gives CASSWTEIYEQYF.

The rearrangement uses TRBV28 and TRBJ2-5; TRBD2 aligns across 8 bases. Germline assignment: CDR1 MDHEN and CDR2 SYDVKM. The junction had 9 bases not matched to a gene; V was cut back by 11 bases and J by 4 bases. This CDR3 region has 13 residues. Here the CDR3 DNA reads TGTGCCGGCCAGAGCGGGAGTGGAGAGACCCAGTACTTC. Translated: CAGQSGSGETQYF.

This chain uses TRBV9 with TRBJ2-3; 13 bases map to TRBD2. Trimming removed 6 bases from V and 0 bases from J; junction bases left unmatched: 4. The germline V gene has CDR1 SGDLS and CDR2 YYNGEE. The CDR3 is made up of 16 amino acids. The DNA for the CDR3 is TGTGCCAGCACGTCGGGACTAGCGGGAAGCACAGATACGCAGTATTTT. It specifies CASTSGLAGSTDTQYF.

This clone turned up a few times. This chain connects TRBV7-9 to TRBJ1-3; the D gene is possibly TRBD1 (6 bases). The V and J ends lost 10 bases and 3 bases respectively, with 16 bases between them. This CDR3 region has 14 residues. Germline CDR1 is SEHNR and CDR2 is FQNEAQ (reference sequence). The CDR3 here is CATAAGAGGNTIYF. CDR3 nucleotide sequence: TGTGCCACCGCGGCGGGGGCAGGTGGAAACACCATATATTTT.

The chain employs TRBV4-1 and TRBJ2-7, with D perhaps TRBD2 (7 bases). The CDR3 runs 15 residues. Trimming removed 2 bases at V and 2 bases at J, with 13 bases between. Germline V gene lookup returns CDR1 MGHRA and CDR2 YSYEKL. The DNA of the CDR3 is TGCGCCAGCAGCCAAAAGGGGGACTACCCCTACGAGCAGTACTTC. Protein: CASSQKGDYPYEQYF.

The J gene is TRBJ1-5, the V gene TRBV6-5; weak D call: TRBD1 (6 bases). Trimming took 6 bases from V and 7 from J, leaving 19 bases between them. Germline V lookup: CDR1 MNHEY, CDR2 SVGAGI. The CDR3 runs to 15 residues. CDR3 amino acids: CASRKQGSHGQPQHF. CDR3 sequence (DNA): TGTGCCAGCAGGAAACAGGGCTCTCACGGGCAGCCCCAGCATTTT.

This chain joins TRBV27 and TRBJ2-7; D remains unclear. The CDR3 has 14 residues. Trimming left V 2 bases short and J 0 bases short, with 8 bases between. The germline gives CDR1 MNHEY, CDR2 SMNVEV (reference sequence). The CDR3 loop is CASSLTGRSYEQYF. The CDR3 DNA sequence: TGTGCCAGCAGTTTAACGGGCCGCTCCTACGAGCAGTACTTC.